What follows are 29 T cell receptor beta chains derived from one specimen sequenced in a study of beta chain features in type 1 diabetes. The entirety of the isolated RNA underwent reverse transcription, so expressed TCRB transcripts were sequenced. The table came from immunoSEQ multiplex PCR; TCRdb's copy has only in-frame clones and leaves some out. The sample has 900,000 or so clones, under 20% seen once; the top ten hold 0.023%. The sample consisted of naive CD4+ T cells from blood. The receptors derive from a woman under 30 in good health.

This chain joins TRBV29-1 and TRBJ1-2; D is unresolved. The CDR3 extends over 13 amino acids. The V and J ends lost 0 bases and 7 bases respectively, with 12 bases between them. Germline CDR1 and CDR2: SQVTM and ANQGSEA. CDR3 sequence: CSVEDQLGSGYTF. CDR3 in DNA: TGCAGCGTTGAAGATCAGTTAGGGTCTGGCTACACCTTC. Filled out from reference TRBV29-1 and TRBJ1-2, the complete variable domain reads SAVISQKPSRDICQRGTSLTIQCQVDSQVTMMFWYRQQPGQSLTLIATANQGSEATYESGFVIDKFPISRPNLTFSTLTVSNMSPEDSSIYLCSVEDQLGSGYTFGSGTRLTVV.

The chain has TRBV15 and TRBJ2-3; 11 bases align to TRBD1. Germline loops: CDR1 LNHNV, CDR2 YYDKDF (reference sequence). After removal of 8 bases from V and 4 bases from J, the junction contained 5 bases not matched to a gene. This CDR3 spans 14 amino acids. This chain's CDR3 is CATRDRGLSDTQYF. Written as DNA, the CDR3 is TGTGCCACCCGGGACAGGGGGTTATCAGATACGCAGTATTTT.

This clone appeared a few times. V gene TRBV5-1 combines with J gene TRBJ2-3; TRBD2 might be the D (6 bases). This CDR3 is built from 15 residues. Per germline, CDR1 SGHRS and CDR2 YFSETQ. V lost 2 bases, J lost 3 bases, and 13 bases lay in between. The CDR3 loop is CASSFSSATTDTQYF. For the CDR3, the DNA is TGCGCCAGCAGCTTTTCTAGCGCGACGACAGATACGCAGTATTTT.

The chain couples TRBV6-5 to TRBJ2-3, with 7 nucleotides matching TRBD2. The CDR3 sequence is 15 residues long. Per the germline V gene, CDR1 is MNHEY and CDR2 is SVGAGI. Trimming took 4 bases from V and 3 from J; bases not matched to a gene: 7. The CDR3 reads CASSLAGILTDTQYF. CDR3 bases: TGTGCCAGCAGTTTAGCGGGTATTCTTACAGATACGCAGTATTTT.

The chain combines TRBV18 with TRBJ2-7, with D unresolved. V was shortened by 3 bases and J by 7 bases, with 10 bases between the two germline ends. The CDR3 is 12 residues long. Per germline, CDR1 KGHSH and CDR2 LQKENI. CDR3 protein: CASSPNNLEQYF. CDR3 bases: TGTGCCAGCTCACCTAATAACCTTGAGCAGTACTTC.

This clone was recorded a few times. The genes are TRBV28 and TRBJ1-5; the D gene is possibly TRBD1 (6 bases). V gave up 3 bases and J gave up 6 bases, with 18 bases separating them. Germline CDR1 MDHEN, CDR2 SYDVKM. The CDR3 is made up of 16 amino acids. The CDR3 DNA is TGTGCCAGCAGTTTTACAGGGACGCCACGGGGTCAGCCCCAGCATTTT. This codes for CASSFTGTPRGQPQHF.

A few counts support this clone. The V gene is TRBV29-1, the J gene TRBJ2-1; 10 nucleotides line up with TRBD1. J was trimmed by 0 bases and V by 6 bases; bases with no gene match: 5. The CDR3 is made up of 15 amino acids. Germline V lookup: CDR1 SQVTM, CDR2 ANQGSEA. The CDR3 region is CSVSGTGVSYNEQFF. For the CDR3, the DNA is TGCAGCGTCTCCGGGACAGGGGTCTCCTACAATGAGCAGTTCTTC.

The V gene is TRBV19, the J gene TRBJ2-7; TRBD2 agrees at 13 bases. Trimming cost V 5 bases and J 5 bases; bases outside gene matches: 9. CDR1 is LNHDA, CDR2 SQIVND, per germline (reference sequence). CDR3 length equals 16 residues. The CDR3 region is CASSARLAGGLHEQYF. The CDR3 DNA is TGTGCCAGTAGTGCGAGACTAGCGGGAGGATTACACGAGCAGTACTTC.

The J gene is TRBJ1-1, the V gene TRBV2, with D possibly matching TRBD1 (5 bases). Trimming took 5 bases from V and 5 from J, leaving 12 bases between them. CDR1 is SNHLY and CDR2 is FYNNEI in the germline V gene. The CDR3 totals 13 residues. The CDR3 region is CASSQTAGTEAFF. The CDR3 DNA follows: TGTGCCAGCAGTCAGACAGCCGGAACTGAAGCTTTCTTT.

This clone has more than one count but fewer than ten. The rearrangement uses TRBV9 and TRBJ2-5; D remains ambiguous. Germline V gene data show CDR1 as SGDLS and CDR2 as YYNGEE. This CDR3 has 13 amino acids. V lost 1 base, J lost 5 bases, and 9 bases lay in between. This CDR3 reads CASSVSLFETQYF. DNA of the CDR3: TGTGCCAGCAGCGTAAGTCTATTTGAGACCCAGTACTTC.

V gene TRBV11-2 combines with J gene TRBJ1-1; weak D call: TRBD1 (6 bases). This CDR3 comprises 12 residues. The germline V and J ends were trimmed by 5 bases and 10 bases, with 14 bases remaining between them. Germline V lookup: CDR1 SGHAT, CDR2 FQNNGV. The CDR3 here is CASSPPGAGAFF. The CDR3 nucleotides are TGTGCCAGCAGCCCTCCAGGGGCGGGAGCTTTCTTT. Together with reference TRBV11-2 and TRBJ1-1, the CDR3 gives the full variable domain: EAGVAQSPRYKIIEKRQSVAFWCNPISGHATLYWYQQILGQGPKLLIQFQNNGVVDDSQLPKDRFSAERLKGVDSTLKIQPAKLEDSAVYLCASSPPGAGAFFGQGTRLTVV.

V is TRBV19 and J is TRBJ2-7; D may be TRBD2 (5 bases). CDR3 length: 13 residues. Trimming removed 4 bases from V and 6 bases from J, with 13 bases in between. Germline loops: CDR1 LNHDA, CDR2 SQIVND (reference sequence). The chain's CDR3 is CASSTLARGEQYF. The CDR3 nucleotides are TGTGCCAGTAGTACGTTAGCTCGGGGCGAGCAGTACTTC.

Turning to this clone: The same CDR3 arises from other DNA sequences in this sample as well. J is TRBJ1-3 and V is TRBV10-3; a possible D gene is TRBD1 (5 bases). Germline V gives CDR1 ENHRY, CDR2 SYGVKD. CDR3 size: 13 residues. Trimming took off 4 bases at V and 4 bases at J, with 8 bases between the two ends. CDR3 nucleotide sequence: TGTGCCATCAGTGGGGGGTCCGGAAACACCATATATTTT. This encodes CAISGGSGNTIYF.

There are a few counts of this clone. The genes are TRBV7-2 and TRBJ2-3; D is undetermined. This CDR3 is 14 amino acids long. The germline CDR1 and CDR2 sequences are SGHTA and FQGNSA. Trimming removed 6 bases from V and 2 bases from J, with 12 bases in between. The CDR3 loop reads CASSEPGHTDTQYF. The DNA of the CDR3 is TGTGCCAGCAGTGAGCCCGGCCACACAGATACGCAGTATTTT.

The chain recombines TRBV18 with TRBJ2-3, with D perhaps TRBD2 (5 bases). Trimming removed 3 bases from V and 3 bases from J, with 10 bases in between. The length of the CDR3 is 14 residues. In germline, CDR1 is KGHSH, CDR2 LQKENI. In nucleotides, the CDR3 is TGTGCCAGCTCACCTCGGTGGAGGACAGATACGCAGTATTTT. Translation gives CASSPRWRTDTQYF.

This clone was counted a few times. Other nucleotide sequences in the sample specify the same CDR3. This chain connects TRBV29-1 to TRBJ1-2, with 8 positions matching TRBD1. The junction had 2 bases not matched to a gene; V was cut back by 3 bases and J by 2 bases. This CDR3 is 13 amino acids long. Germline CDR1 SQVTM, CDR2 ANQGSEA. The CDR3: CSVERTGNYGYTF. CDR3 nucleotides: TGCAGCGTTGAGAGGACAGGGAACTATGGCTACACCTTC. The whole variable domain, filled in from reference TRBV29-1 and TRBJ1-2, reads SAVISQKPSRDICQRGTSLTIQCQVDSQVTMMFWYRQQPGQSLTLIATANQGSEATYESGFVIDKFPISRPNLTFSTLTVSNMSPEDSSIYLCSVERTGNYGYTFGSGTRLTVV.

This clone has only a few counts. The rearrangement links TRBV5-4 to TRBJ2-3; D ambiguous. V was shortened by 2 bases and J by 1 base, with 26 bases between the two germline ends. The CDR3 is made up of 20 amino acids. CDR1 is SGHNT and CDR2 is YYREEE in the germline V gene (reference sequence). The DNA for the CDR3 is TGTGCCAGCAGCTTCGGCCGGCTTTCCGAGGCGAGGTGGGGCACAGATACGCAGTATTTT. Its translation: CASSFGRLSEARWGTDTQYF.

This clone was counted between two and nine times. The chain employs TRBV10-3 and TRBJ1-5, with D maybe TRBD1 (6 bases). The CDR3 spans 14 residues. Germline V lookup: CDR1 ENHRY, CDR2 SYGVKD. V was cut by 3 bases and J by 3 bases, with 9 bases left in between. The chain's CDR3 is CAISDRDNNQPQHF. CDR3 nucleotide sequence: TGTGCCATCAGTGATCGGGACAACAATCAGCCCCAGCATTTT.

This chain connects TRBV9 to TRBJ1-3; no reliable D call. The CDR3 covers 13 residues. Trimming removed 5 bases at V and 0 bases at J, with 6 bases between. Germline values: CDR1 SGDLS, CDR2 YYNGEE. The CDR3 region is CASRGVSGNTIYF. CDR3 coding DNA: TGTGCCAGCAGAGGTGTCTCTGGAAACACCATATATTTT.

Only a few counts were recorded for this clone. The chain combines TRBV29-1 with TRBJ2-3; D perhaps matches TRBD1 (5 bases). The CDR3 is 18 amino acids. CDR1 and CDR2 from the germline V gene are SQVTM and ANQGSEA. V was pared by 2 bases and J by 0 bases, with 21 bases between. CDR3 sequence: CSVEIYPFGQSSTDTQYF. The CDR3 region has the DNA TGCAGCGTTGAAATTTATCCGTTTGGACAATCCAGCACAGATACGCAGTATTTT.

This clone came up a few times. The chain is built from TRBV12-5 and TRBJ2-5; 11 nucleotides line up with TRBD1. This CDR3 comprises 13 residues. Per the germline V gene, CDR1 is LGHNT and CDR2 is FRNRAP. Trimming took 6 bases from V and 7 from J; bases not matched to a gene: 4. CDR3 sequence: CASGPGQGATQYF. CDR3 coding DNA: TGTGCTAGTGGCCCTGGACAGGGGGCGACCCAGTACTTC.

The CDR3 sequence is CATSRVRTGDYYGYTF. The CDR3 DNA follows: TGTGCCACCAGCAGAGTGAGGACAGGGGATTACTATGGCTACACCTTC. The rearrangement joins TRBV15 to TRBJ1-2; 9 positions agree with TRBD1. V shed 1 base, J shed 3 bases, and the junction held 6 bases outside the gene matches. Germline V gives CDR1 LNHNV, CDR2 YYDKDF (reference sequence). The CDR3 totals 16 residues. Filled out from reference TRBV15 and TRBJ1-2, the complete variable domain reads DAMVIQNPRYQVTQFGKPVTLSCSQTLNHNVMYWYQQKSSQAPKLLFHYYDKDFNNEADTPDNFQSRRPNTSFCFLDIRSPGLGDTAMYLCATSRVRTGDYYGYTFGSGTRLTVV.

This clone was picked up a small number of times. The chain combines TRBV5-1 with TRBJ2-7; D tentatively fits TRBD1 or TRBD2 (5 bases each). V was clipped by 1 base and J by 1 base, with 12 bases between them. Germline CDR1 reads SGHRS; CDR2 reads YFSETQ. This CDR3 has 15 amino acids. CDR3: CASSLIGTASYEQYF. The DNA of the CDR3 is TGCGCCAGCAGCTTGATCGGGACGGCTTCCTACGAGCAGTACTTC.

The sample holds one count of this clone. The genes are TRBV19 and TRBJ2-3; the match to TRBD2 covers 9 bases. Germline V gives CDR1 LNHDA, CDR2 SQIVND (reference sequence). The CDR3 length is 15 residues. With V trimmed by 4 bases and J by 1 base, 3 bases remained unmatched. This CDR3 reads CASSKRTSGTDTQYF. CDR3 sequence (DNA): TGTGCCAGTAGTAAACGGACTAGCGGCACAGATACGCAGTATTTT. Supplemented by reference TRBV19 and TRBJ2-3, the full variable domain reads DGGITQSPKYLFRKEGQNVTLSCEQNLNHDAMYWYRQDPGQGLRLIYYSQIVNDFQKGDIAEGYSVSREKKESFPLTVTSAQKNPTAFYLCASSKRTSGTDTQYFGPGTRLTVL.

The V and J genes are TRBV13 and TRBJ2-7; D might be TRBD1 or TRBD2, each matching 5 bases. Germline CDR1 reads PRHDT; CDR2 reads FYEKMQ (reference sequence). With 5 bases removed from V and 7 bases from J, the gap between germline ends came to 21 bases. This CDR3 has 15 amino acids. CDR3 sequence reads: CASSPTGTFQGEQYF. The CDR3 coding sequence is TGTGCCAGCAGCCCCACCGGGACCTTCCAAGGGGAGCAGTACTTC.

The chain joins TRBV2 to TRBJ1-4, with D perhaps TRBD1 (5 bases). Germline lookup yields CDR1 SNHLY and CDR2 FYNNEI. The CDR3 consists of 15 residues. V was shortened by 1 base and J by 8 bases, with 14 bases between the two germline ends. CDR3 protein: CASSEGQGLREKLFF. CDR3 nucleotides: TGTGCCAGCAGTGAAGGGCAGGGCTTACGAGAAAAACTGTTTTTT. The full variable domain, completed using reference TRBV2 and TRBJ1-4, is EPEVTQTPSHQVTQMGQEVILRCVPISNHLYFYWYRQILGQKVEFLVSFYNNEISEKSEIFDDQFSVERPDGSNFTLKIRSTKLEDSAMYFCASSEGQGLREKLFFGSGTQLSVL.

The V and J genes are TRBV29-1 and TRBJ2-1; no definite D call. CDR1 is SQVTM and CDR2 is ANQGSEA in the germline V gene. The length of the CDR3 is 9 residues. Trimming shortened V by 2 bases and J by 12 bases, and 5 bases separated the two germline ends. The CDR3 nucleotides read TGCAGCGTTGAAAGTGGGCAGTTCTTC. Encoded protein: CSVESGQFF.

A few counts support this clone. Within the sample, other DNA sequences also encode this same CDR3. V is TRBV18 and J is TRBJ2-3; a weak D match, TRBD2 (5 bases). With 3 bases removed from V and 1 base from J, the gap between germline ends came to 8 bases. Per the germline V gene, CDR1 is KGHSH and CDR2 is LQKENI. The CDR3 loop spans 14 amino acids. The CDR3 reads CASSPRRGTDTQYF. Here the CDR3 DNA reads TGTGCCAGCTCACCCAGGCGGGGCACAGATACGCAGTATTTT.

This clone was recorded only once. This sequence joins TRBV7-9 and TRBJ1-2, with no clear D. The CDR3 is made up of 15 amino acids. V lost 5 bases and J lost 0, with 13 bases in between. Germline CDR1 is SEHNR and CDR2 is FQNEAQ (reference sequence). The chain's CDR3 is CASSTEGPSNYGYTF. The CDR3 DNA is TGTGCCAGCAGCACCGAGGGTCCCTCTAACTATGGCTACACCTTC.